This T cell receptor (beta chain) was recorded in a study of CD8+CD57+ T cells in acquired aplastic anemia. About the study: On average, sorted CD4+ and CD8+ cells gave approximately 3.1 ug of DNA.

General study points: Between patients and controls, twenty-nine CD8+ CDR3 sequences were found in common.

CDR3 and TCR beta VDJ profiling relied on a genomic DNA template. TCRdb reprocessed the reads via MiXCR and lists one record per CDR3 protein. The sample has 400,000 to 500,000 distinct CDR3 sequences, about two thirds seen once. Germline V gene sequence: CDR1 LNHNV, CDR2 YYDKDF (reference sequence). The CDR3 contains 15 residues. V trimming: 3 bases; J trimming: 8 bases; junction bases outside the gene matches: 7. Concerning this clonotype: The antigen is undetermined.

Sequenced input: sorted CD4+, CD8+, or CD8+CD57+ T cells (not recorded which) from PBMCs. The TCR originated in a human donor in good health, serving as a control. The chain couples TRBV15 to TRBJ1-6; TRBD1 agrees at 7 bases. The CDR3 is CATSRGRQGYSPLHF. Written as DNA, the CDR3 is TGTGCCACCAGCAGGGGTAGACAGGGTTATTCACCCCTCCACTTT. Using reference TRBV15 and TRBJ1-6 for the parts outside the CDR3, the full variable domain is DAMVIQNPRYQVTQFGKPVTLSCSQTLNHNVMYWYQQKSSQAPKLLFHYYDKDFNNEADTPDNFQSRRPNTSFCFLDIRSPGLGDTAMYLCATSRGRQGYSPLHFGNGTRLTVT.